Shown below are 12 T cell receptor beta chains from a single sample sequenced in a study of OX40 agonist ivuxolimab in advanced cancers. The library was made by the immunoSEQ multiplex PCR assay. In its TCRdb copy, this immuneACCESS table keeps in-frame sequences only and misses some clones. Where compared with another copy, unresolved V genes explain less than half of these, and the others have no known cause. Here the sample has 65,000 to 85,000 clones; about 88% occur a single time. The ten biggest clones cover around 2.4% of the sample. This specimen was CD4+ or CD8+ T cells sorted from blood, taken in a trial of the OX40 agonist ivuxolimab. The receptors were gathered from an adult with an advanced solid tumor such as melanoma, head and neck, liver or kidney cancer.

V gene TRBV11-3 combines with J gene TRBJ2-1; either TRBD1 or TRBD2 may supply D (7 bases each). The CDR3 spans 15 residues. Germline V gives CDR1 SGHNT, CDR2 YENEEA. Trimming shortened V by 4 bases and J by 6 bases, and 16 bases separated the two germline ends. The CDR3 coding sequence is TGTGCCAGCAGCTCCCGAGGGGGCGGGGGCAATGAGCAGTTCTTC. This encodes CASSSRGGGGNEQFF.

V usage is TRBV5-6 and J usage is TRBJ2-1, with 8 bases fitting TRBD2. The CDR3 sequence is 15 residues long. The germline V gene encodes CDR1 SGHDT and CDR2 YYEEEE. Losses at the gene ends were 3 bases for V and 7 bases for J; bases not matched to a gene: 9. The CDR3 DNA is TGTGCCAGCAGCTCCGGGACTAGTTTTGAGAATGAGCAGTTCTTC. Residues: CASSSGTSFENEQFF.

The chain joins TRBV19 to TRBJ1-1; D ambiguous. This CDR3 spans 18 amino acids. Trimming pared 11 bases from V and 5 bases from J, leaving 33 bases between. Germline V gene data show CDR1 as LNHDA and CDR2 as SQIVND (reference sequence). CDR3 bases: TGTGCCGCTACGAGAGAGGCATCCTGGGTCTCCCTCCCGACTGAAGCTTTCTTT. Protein product: CAATREASWVSLPTEAFF.

CDR3 amino acids: CASSLSPRRETQYF. In nucleotides, the CDR3 is TGTGCCAGCAGCTTATCGCCTCGGAGAGAGACCCAGTACTTC. The chain recombines TRBV7-2 with TRBJ2-5; no clear D. Germline V lookup: CDR1 SGHTA, CDR2 FQGNSA. CDR3 size: 14 residues. V was cut by 2 bases and J by 4 bases, with 11 bases left in between.

The CDR3 region has the DNA TGTGCCAGCAGTTATTGGGGGGACTATGGCTACACCTTC. Its translation is CASSYWGDYGYTF. The gene calls are TRBV6-5 and TRBJ1-2, with D possibly being TRBD1 (5 bases). Germline-derived CDR1 and CDR2 are MNHEY and SVGAGI. Trimming removed 3 bases from V and 3 bases from J, with 8 bases in between. This CDR3 comprises 13 residues.

This chain joins TRBV9 and TRBJ1-2; no definite D call. Looked up from germline, CDR1 is SGDLS and CDR2 is YYNGEE. Trimming pared 2 bases from V and 3 bases from J, leaving 11 bases between. This CDR3 has 14 amino acids. CDR3 DNA: TGTGCCAGCAGCGTTGGTACAGAGCACTATGGCTACACCTTC. Residues: CASSVGTEHYGYTF.

The V and J genes are TRBV6-5 and TRBJ2-7; D may be TRBD2 (5 bases). Between the trimmed V and J ends, which lost 2 bases and 6 bases, there was a span of 11 bases. Germline V gene data show CDR1 as MNHEY and CDR2 as SVGAGI. CDR3 length equals 13 residues. CDR3 nucleotide sequence: TGTGCCAGCAGTTACGATCGGGGAATCGAGCAGTACTTC. Encoded protein: CASSYDRGIEQYF.

The chain links TRBV28 to TRBJ2-5; tentative D call: TRBD2 (5 bases). This CDR3 comprises 16 residues. Trimming left V 1 base short and J 5 bases short, with 17 bases between. Germline CDR1 is MDHEN and CDR2 is SYDVKM. In nucleotides, the CDR3 is TGTGCCAGCAGTTTATTAGATGTGAGGGTTGGGGAGACCCAGTACTTC. Its protein product is CASSLLDVRVGETQYF.

J is TRBJ1-1 and V is TRBV4-3; D gene unclear. Germline V gene lookup returns CDR1 LGHNA and CDR2 YSLEER. This CDR3 has 22 amino acids. V was trimmed by 1 base and J by 4 bases, leaving 34 bases between them. The CDR3, as DNA: TGCGCCAGCAGCCAAGGTAAATGGTACCCTATTCTCAGTACGGAGGCGAGCACTGAAGCTTTCTTT. Amino acid sequence: CASSQGKWYPILSTEASTEAFF.

This clone has a handful of counts. The V gene is TRBV5-1, the J gene TRBJ1-1, with TRBD1 matching over 8 bases. The ends lost 2 bases at V and 0 bases at J; junction bases unmatched: 3. Per the germline V gene, CDR1 is SGHRS and CDR2 is YFSETQ. The CDR3 covers 15 residues. The CDR3 region is CASSLQGGMNTEAFF. The CDR3 bases are TGCGCCAGCAGCTTACAGGGGGGGATGAACACTGAAGCTTTCTTT. Full variable domain (rest looked up from reference TRBV5-1 and TRBJ1-1): KAGVTQTPRYLIKTRGQQVTLSCSPISGHRSVSWYQQTPGQGLQFLFEYFSETQRNKGNFPGRFSGRQFSNSRSEMNVSTLELGDSALYLCASSLQGGMNTEAFFGQGTRLTVV.

The chain has TRBV6-1 and TRBJ2-7; 7 positions match TRBD1. V shed 8 bases and J 4 bases; nucleotides not matched to a gene: 11. This CDR3 has 14 residues. CDR1 and CDR2 from the germline V gene are MNHNS and SASEGT. CDR3 protein: CASLGTARGYEQYF. Here the CDR3 DNA reads TGTGCCAGCCTTGGGACAGCAAGAGGATACGAGCAGTACTTC.

The genes are TRBV11-2 and TRBJ1-6; TRBD1 might be the D (5 bases). V shed 3 bases and J shed 5 bases, with 11 bases lying between them. This CDR3 has 15 amino acids. The germline V gene has CDR1 SGHAT and CDR2 FQNNGV. In nucleotides, the CDR3 is TGTGCCAGCAGCTTCGCGGGGCGTGATAATTCACCCCTCCACTTT. It is translated as CASSFAGRDNSPLHF.